This TCR beta chain appears in the sequencing data of a study of blood T cell repertoires in COVID-19 (dated by TCRdb to 2018 to 2020). As for the study more broadly: The collaborator samples originated in the United States, Italy and Spain and spanned the acute and convalescent phases of COVID-19. The sample metadata nearly always contained a de-identified subject ID, COVID-19 status, age in years and sex. The prospective study material was composed of cDNA or gDNA derived from T cells, B-cell-depleted T cells, or PBMCs. Where HLA class I and class II types were available, the types were taken from metadata supplied by the sample provider, not from assay-based typing. The samples were drawn from the first 160 participants of the ongoing ImmuneRACE study and from over 950 subjects provided by 6 global collaborators. The dataset comprised deeply sampled blood TCRbeta repertoires from subjects exposed to, actively infected with, or recovered from COVID-19. The repertoires were made available in a free public database intended to serve as a resource for research on the immune response to SARS-CoV-2. Study-level results and caveats: How much clinical and demographic metadata was included differed by source and by participant, and the metadata was provided uncurated.

The CDR3, from cysteine to phenylalanine, totals 15 residues. Only the CDR3 portion is preserved as DNA: 45 bases, with reading frame beginning at the first base. Between the V and J ends, shortened by 6 bases and 2 bases respectively, the junction contains 14 bases. For CDR1 and CDR2, the germline V gene lists SNHLY and FYNNEI. Another Seattle source contributed samples from volunteer blood donors who had recovered from COVID-19. Collaborating institutions collected whole blood in K2EDTA tubes following their own protocols. For TCRbeta analysis, collaborators shipped samples as frozen whole blood, isolated PBMCs, or DNA extracted from either of those sample types. Comment on this clone: Its antigen target is currently unknown. Base qualities are not at hand, and no much larger clone is one base apart.

TCRbeta CDR3 regions were amplified from genomic DNA using the immunoSEQ Assay, a bias-controlled multiplex PCR. As for the original processing: Nucleated cell counts per sample were estimated from amplification of reference gene primers within the assay. To quantify the absolute abundance of each unique TCRbeta CDR3 rearrangement, sequence reads were collapsed and filtered. Productive Simpson clonality was computed per sample as the square root of Simpson's diversity index over productive rearrangements. In its TCRdb copy, this immuneACCESS table keeps in-frame sequences only and misses some clones. Where compared with another copy, unresolved V genes explain less than half of these, and the others have no known cause. The V and J calls and clone size are taken from that table; D and trimming were inferred from the DNA. The sample table records under 300,000 clones; about 83% of these occur just once. The ten most abundant clones make up roughly 2% of the sample.

Sequenced material: peripheral blood. This receptor was obtained from a man younger than 45 who had recovered from COVID-19. The sequence links TRBV2 to TRBJ2-1, with the D gene call left open. The CDR3 is CASRIARATYNEQFF. Here is the DNA: TGTGCCAGCAGAATCGCCCGTGCGACCTACAATGAGCAGTTCTTC. Where the CDR3 stops, the reference TRBV2 and TRBJ2-1 genes take over; the full variable domain is EPEVTQTPSHQVTQMGQEVILRCVPISNHLYFYWYRQILGQKVEFLVSFYNNEISEKSEIFDDQFSVERPDGSNFTLKIRSTKLEDSAMYFCASRIARATYNEQFFGPGTRLTVL.